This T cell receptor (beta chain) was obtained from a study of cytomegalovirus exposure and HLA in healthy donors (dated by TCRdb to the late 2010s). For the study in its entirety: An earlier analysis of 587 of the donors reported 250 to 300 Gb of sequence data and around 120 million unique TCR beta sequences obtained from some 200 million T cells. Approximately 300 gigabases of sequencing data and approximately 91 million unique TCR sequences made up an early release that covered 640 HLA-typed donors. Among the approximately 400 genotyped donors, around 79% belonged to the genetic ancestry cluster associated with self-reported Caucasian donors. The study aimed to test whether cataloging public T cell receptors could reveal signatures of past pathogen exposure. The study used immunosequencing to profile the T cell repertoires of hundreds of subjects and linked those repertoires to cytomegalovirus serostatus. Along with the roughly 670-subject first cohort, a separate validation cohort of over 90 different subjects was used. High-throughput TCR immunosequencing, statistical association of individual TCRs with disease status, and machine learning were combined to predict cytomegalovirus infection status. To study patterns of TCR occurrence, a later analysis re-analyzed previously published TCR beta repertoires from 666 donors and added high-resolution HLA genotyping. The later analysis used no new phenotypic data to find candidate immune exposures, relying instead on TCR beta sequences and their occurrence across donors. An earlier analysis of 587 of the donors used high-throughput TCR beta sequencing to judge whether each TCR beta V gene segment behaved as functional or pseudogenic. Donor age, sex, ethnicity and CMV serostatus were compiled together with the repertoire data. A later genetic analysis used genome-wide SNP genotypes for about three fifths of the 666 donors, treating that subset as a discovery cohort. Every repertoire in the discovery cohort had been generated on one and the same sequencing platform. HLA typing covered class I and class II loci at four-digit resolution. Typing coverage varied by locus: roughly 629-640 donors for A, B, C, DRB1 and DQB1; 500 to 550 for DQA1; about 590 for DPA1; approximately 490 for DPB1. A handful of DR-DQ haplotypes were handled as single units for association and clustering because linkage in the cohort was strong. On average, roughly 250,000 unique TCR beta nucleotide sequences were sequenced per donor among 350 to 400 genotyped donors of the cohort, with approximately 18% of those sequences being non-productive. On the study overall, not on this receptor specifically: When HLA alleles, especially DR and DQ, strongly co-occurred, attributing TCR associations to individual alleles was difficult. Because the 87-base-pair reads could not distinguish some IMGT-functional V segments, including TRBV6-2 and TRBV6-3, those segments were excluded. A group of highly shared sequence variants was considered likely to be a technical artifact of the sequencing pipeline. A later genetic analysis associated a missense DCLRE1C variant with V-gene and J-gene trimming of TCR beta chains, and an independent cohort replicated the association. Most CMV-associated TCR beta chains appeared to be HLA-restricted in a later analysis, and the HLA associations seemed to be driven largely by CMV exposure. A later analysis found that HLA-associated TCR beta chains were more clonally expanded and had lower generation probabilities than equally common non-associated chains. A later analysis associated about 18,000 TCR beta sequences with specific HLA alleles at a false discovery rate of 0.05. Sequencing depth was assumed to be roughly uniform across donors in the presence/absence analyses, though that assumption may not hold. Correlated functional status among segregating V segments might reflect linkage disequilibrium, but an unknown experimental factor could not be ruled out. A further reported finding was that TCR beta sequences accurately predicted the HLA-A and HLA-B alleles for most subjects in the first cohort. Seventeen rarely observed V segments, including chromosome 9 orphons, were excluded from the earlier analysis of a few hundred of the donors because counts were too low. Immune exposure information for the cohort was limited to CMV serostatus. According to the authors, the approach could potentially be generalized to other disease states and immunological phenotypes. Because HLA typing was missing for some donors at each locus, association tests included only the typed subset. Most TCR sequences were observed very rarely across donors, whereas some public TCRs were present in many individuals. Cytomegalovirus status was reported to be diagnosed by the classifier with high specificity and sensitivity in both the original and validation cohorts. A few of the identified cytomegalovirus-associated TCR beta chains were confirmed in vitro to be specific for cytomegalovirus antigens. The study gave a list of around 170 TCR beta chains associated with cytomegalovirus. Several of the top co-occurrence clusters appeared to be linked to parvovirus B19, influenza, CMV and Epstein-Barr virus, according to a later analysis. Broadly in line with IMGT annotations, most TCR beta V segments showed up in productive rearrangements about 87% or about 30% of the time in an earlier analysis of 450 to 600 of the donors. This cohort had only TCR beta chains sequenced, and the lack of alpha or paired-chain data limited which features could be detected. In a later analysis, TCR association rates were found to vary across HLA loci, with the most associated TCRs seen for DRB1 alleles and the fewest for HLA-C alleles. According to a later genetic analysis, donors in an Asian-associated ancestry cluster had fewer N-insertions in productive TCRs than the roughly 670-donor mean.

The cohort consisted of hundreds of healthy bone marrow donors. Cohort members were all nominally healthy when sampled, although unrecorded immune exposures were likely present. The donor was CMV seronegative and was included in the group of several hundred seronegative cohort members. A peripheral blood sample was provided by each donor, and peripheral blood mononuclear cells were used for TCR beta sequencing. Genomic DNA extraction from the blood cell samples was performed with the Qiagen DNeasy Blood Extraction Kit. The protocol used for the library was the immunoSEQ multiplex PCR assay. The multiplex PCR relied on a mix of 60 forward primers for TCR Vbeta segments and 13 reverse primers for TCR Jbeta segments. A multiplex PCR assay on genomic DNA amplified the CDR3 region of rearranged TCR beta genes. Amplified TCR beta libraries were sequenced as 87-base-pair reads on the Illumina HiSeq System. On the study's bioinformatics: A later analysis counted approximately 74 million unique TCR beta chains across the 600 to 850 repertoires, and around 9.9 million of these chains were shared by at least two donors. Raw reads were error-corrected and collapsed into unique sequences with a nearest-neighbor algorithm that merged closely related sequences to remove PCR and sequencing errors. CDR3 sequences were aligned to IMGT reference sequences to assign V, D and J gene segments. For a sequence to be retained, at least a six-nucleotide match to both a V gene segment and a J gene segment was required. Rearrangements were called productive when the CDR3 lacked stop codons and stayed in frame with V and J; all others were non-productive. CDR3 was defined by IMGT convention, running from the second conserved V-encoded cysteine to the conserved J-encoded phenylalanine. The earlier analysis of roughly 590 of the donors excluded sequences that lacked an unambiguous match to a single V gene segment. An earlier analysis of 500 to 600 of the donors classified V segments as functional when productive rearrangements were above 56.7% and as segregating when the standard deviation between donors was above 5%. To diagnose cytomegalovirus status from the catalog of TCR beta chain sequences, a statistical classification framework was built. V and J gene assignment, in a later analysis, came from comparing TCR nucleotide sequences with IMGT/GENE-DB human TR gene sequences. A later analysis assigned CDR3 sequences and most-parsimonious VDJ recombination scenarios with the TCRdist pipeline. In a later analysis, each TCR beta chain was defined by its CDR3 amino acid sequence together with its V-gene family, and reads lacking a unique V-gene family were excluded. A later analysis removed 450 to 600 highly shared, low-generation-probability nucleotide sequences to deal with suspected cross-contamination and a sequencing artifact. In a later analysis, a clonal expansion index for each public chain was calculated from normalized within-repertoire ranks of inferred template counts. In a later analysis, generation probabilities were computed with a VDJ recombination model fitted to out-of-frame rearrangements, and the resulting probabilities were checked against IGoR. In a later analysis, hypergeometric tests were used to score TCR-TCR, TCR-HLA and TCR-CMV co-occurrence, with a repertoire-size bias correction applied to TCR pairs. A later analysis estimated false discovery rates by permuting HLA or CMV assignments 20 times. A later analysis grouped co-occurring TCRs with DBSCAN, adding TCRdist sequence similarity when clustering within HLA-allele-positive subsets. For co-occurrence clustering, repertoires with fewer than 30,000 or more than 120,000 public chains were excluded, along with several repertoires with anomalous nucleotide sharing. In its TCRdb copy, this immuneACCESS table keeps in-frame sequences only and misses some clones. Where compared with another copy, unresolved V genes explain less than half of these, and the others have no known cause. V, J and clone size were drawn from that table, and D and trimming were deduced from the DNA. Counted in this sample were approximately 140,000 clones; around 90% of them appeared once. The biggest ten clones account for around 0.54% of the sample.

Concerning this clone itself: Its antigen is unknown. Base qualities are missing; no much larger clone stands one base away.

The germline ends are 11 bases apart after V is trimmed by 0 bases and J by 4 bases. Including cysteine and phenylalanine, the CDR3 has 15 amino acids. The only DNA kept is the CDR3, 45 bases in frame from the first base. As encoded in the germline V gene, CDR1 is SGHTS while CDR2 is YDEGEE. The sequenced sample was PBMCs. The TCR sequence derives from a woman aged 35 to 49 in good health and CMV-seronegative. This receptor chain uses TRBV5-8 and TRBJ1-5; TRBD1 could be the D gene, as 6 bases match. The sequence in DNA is TGTGCCAGCAGCTTGGTTCAGGGGCCTAATCAGCCCCAGCATTTT. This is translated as CASSLVQGPNQPQHF.